The rows below give T cell receptor beta chains drawn from one sample of a study of T cell changes during pregnancy in multiple sclerosis. Clones were sequenced by immunoSEQ multiplex PCR, and TCRdb holds only the in-frame ones, with some missing. Among about 75,000 clones, around 92% were seen once, and the ten largest hold approximately 1%. The source material was peripheral blood, sampled in the first trimester of pregnancy. Receptor source: a female donor in good health, enrolled as a control in a pregnancy study. Each CDR3 is given with its conserved first and last residue. A D gene is named only where the DNA matches it firmly. Rows give clone size only sometimes, using once, few, many, or a class for an expanded clone.

>TRBJ1-1|.|.|14|TRBV11-3
CASSLGGGNTEAFF
TGTGCCAGCAGCTTAGGTGGGGGCAACACTGAAGCTTTCTTT
>TRBJ2-7|TRBD2|.|14|TRBV5-1
CASSLAREGYEQYF
TGCGCCAGCAGCTTGGCTAGGGAGGGCTACGAGCAGTACTTC
>TRBJ1-1|.|.|15|TRBV21-1
CASSAPRGQSTEAFF
TGTGCCAGCAGCGCCCCCAGGGGTCAGAGCACTGAAGCTTTCTTT
>TRBJ1-1|.|.|13|TRBV28
CASGLVQNTEAFF
TGTGCCAGCGGACTGGTCCAGAACACTGAAGCTTTCTTT
>TRBJ2-1|TRBD2|.|16|TRBV4-1
CASSQDRWREGNEQFF
TGCGCCAGCAGCCAAGATCGGTGGCGGGAGGGCAATGAGCAGTTCTTC
>TRBJ1-2|.|.|14|TRBV7-2
CASSATDSFYGYTF
TGTGCCAGCAGCGCAACGGACAGCTTTTATGGCTACACCTTC
>TRBJ2-1|TRBD2|.|15|TRBV19
CASSKIAGGANEQFF
TGTGCCAGTAGCAAAATAGCGGGAGGAGCCAATGAGCAGTTCTTC
>TRBJ2-7|.|.|14|TRBV15
CATSRDRRSYEQYF
TGTGCCACCAGCAGAGATCGGAGGTCCTACGAGCAGTACTTC
>TRBJ2-7|.|once|14|TRBV6-5
CASSYSATDYEQYF
TGTGCCAGCAGTTACTCAGCGACAGACTACGAGCAGTACTTC
>TRBJ2-5|.|.|14|TRBV5-1
CASSFRLVQETQYF
TGCGCCAGCAGCTTCCGACTAGTCCAAGAGACCCAGTACTTC
>TRBJ1-4|.|.|15|TRBV6-5
CASSYSGGRDEKLFF
TGTGCCAGCAGTTACTCCGGGGGTCGGGATGAAAAACTGTTTTTT
>TRBJ1-2|TRBD1|.|13|TRBV6-5
CASRPTGSSGYTF
TGTGCCAGCAGGCCGACAGGGTCTTCTGGCTACACCTTC
>TRBJ2-2|TRBD2|.|16|TRBV5-4
CASSALAGWGTGELFF
TGTGCCAGCAGCGCACTAGCGGGATGGGGCACCGGGGAGCTGTTTTTT
>TRBJ2-4|.|.|14|TRBV29-1
CSVEGRSAKNIQYF
TGCAGCGTTGAGGGGAGGTCAGCCAAAAACATTCAGTACTTC
>TRBJ1-2|TRBD1|once|14|TRBV6-5
CASRPTGGATGYTF
TGTGCCAGCAGACCGACAGGGGGCGCAACTGGCTACACCTTC
>TRBJ2-1|.|.|12|TRBV14
CASSQPNREQFF
TGTGCCAGCAGCCAGCCCAACAGGGAGCAGTTCTTC
>TRBJ1-1|.|few|13|TRBV5-4
CASSLGAYTEAFF
TGTGCCAGCAGCTTGGGGGCATACACTGAAGCTTTCTTT
>TRBJ2-7|TRBD2|once|17|TRBV25-1
CASSELAGTLGGYEQYF
TGTGCCAGCAGTGAATTAGCGGGAACGTTAGGGGGTTACGAGCAGTACTTC
>TRBJ1-1|.|.|13|TRBV30
CAWSVHPNSEAFF
TGTGCCTGGAGTGTACACCCTAACAGTGAAGCTTTCTTT
>TRBJ1-2|.|few|13|TRBV7-2
CASSLGGPRGYTF
TGTGCCAGCAGCTTAGGGGGGCCGCGGGGCTACACCTTC
>TRBJ2-3|TRBD1|.|16|TRBV7-8
CASSLWDRVTTDTQYF
TGTGCCAGCAGCCTCTGGGACAGAGTGACCACAGATACGCAGTATTTT
>TRBJ2-1|.|once|16|TRBV14
CASSQGGPLLSNEQFF
TGTGCCAGCAGTCAGGGGGGACCTCTTCTATCTAATGAGCAGTTCTTC
>TRBJ2-1|.|.|15|TRBV6-5
CASSYRLGVYNEQFF
TGTGCCAGCAGTTACCGACTAGGAGTCTACAATGAGCAGTTCTTC
>TRBJ1-2|.|.|14|TRBV6-6
CASSYSGAGDGYTF
TGTGCCAGCAGTTACTCGGGGGCGGGGGATGGCTACACCTTC
>TRBJ2-1|TRBD2|once|16|TRBV14
CASSHASGGAYNEQFF
TGTGCCAGCAGCCACGCTAGCGGGGGGGCTTACAATGAGCAGTTCTTC
>TRBJ1-2|.|.|14|TRBV28
CASTLLALPGGYTF
TGTGCCAGCACCCTACTGGCCCTCCCCGGGGGCTACACCTTC
>TRBJ2-6|TRBD2|.|18|TRBV4-2
CASSHPGTGGARSNVLTF
TGTGCCAGCAGCCATCCGGGAACGGGGGGGGCGCGGTCCAACGTCCTGACTTTC
>TRBJ1-5|TRBD1|.|17|TRBV27
CASSLKWAGGSNQPQHF
TGTGCCAGCAGTTTAAAGTGGGCAGGGGGCTCCAATCAGCCCCAGCATTTT
>TRBJ2-7|TRBD1|.|14|TRBV5-5
CASSGGRQGHEQYF
TGTGCCAGCAGCGGGGGACGACAGGGCCACGAGCAGTACTTC
>TRBJ1-5|.|.|15|TRBV27
CASSFAGFDNQPQHF
TGTGCCAGCAGTTTCGCAGGTTTTGACAATCAGCCCCAGCATTTT
>TRBJ1-2|.|.|16|TRBV15
CATSRGSRIGAYGYTF
TGTGCCACCAGCAGAGGCAGTAGGATAGGGGCCTATGGCTACACCTTC
>TRBJ1-1|TRBD1|.|14|TRBV5-1
CASRAGTANTEAFF
TGCGCCAGCAGAGCCGGGACAGCGAACACTGAAGCTTTCTTT
>TRBJ1-1|.|.|13|TRBV25-1
CASSEWAYTEAFF
TGTGCCAGCAGTGAGTGGGCTTACACTGAAGCTTTCTTT
>TRBJ2-1|TRBD1|once|15|TRBV4-3
CASSPRQGGYNEQFF
TGCGCCAGCAGCCCCCGACAGGGGGGCTACAATGAGCAGTTCTTC
>TRBJ1-6|.|.|15|TRBV6-1
CASSVEQRAYSPLHF
TGTGCCAGCAGTGTCGAACAGAGGGCCTATTCACCCCTCCACTTT
>TRBJ1-6|TRBD1|.|14|TRBV9
CASSGQGFNSPLHF
TGTGCCAGCAGCGGACAGGGATTTAATTCACCCCTCCACTTT
>TRBJ2-7|.|once|14|TRBV28
CASSLFRGSYEQYF
TGTGCCAGCAGTTTGTTCCGGGGCTCCTACGAGCAGTACTTC
>TRBJ2-1|TRBD2|.|15|TRBV5-1
CASSPSGGADNEQFF
TGCGCCAGCAGCCCTAGCGGGGGGGCCGACAATGAGCAGTTCTTC
>TRBJ2-1|.|.|14|TRBV7-2
CASNPGTYYNEQFF
TGTGCCAGCAACCCCGGGACTTACTACAATGAGCAGTTCTTC
>TRBJ2-5|.|.|15|TRBV9
CASSTQPGELKTQYF
TGTGCCAGCAGCACCCAACCAGGGGAATTAAAGACCCAGTACTTC
>TRBJ1-5|.|few|16|TRBV2
CASKQQSGNSNQPQHF
TGTGCCAGCAAGCAACAATCGGGTAATAGCAATCAGCCCCAGCATTTT
>TRBJ2-7|.|.|16|TRBV28
CASSLSLNSRLYEQYF
TGTGCCAGCAGTTTATCACTCAACAGTCGTCTCTACGAGCAGTACTTC
>TRBJ2-3|.|.|14|TRBV11-2
CASSVRGSTDTQYF
TGTGCCAGCAGCGTAAGAGGGAGCACAGATACGCAGTATTTT
>TRBJ2-5|.|once|14|TRBV5-4
CASSTKRQEETQYF
TGTGCCAGCAGCACCAAAAGACAGGAAGAGACCCAGTACTTC
>TRBJ1-4|TRBD1|.|17|TRBV7-9
CASSFAGTGGFGEKLFF
TGTGCCAGCAGCTTCGCCGGGACAGGGGGTTTCGGCGAAAAACTGTTTTTT
>TRBJ2-7|.|.|13|TRBV6-6
CASSYYGQGEQYF
TGTGCCAGCAGTTACTACGGACAAGGCGAGCAGTACTTC
>TRBJ2-5|.|once|16|TRBV6-6
CASSYGSGESQETQYF
TGTGCCAGCAGTTACGGTTCAGGGGAATCCCAAGAGACCCAGTACTTC
>TRBJ2-3|.|.|15|TRBV28
CASSYGGTSTDTQYF
TGTGCCAGCAGTTACGGGGGTACTAGCACAGATACGCAGTATTTT
>TRBJ2-3|TRBD1|.|17|TRBV23-1
CASSQGRTGRNADTQYF
TGCGCCAGCAGTCAGGGCCGGACAGGGAGGAACGCAGATACGCAGTATTTT
>TRBJ2-1|TRBD2|few|16|TRBV7-6
CASSPGRGAGSNEQFF
TGTGCCAGCAGCCCAGGTCGGGGAGCGGGGTCCAATGAGCAGTTCTTC
>TRBJ1-1|.|.|11|TRBV30
CAWSVNRLAFF
TGTGCCTGGAGTGTAAACAGGTTAGCTTTCTTT
>TRBJ1-4|TRBD1|.|16|TRBV4-1
CASSQPGTGFAEKLFF
TGCGCCAGCAGCCAACCTGGGACAGGGTTTGCCGAAAAACTGTTTTTT
>TRBJ1-4|.|.|16|TRBV27
CASSLSWLQADEKLFF
TGTGCCAGCAGTTTATCGTGGCTACAGGCTGATGAAAAACTGTTTTTT
>TRBJ2-1|.|.|12|TRBV19
CASSIGQGEQFF
TGTGCCAGTAGTATCGGGCAGGGTGAGCAGTTCTTC
>TRBJ1-5|TRBD1|.|16|TRBV5-1
CASSLAGRGSNQPQHF
TGCGCCAGCAGCTTGGCCGGCAGGGGGAGCAATCAGCCCCAGCATTTT
>TRBJ2-7|TRBD1|once|14|TRBV5-1
CASSLGGQAYEQYF
TGCGCCAGCAGCTTGGGGGGACAGGCCTACGAGCAGTACTTC
>TRBJ2-3|.|.|16|TRBV4-1
CASSQALAPSTDTQYF
TGCGCCAGCAGCCAAGCTCTAGCCCCAAGCACAGATACGCAGTATTTT